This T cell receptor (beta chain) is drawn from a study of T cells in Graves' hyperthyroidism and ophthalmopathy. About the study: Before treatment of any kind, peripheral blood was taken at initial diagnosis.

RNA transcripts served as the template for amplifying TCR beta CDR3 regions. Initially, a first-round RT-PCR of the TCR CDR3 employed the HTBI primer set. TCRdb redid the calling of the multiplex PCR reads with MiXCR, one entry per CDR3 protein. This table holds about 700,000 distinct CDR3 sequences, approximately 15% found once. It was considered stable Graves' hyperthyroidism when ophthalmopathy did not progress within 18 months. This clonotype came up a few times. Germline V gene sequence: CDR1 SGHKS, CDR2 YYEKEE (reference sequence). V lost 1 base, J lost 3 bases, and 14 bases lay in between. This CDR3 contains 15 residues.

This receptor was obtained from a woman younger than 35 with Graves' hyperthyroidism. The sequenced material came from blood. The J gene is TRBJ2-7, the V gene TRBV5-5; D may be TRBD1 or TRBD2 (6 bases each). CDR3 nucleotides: TGTGCCAGCAGCTTGCCCAGGACAGCGGGCTACGAGCAGTACTTC. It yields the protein CASSLPRTAGYEQYF.